This T cell receptor beta chain stems from a study of Ad26.COV2.S vaccination and SARS-CoV-2 variants. This clone was counted only a few times. In germline, CDR1 is SGHRS, CDR2 YFSETQ. V was shortened by 4 bases and J by 7 bases, with 18 bases between the two germline ends. The CDR3 runs to 15 residues. Generated by immunoSEQ multiplex PCR, the TCRdb table keeps only in-frame clones and is missing some. Of roughly 380,000 clones listed, over 75% were seen once; the top ten hold about 3%. Treatment: around 19 received Ad26.COV2.S at low or high dose, single or two shots; five or six received placebo; per-sample allocation not given. Each sample was drawn 63 days after the first injection (of vaccine or placebo).

The gene calls are TRBV5-1 and TRBJ2-1, with D possibly matching TRBD2 (6 bases). The origin of this receptor is a person aged 18-65 years who received the Ad26.COV2.S COVID-19 vaccine or a placebo. The source material was peripheral blood, sampled in a trial of Ad26.COV2.S vaccine versus placebo. CDR3 coding DNA: TGCGCCAGCAGCCCGGAGGGGACTCCTACAAATGAGCAGTTCTTC. Its translation: CASSPEGTPTNEQFF.